Listed here are 22 T cell receptor beta chains from one sample, sequenced in a study of T cell repertoires in cytomegalovirus infection. TCRdb reprocessed the reads via MiXCR and lists one record per CDR3 protein. The repertoire holds more than 200,000 distinct CDR3 sequences, with 9.1% as singletons. The sample consisted of PBMCs. The receptor set was obtained from a human donor in good health (CMV status not recorded). Some clones in this sample may be carry-over from other donors' samples.

Many counts were recorded for this clonotype. The rearrangement joins TRBV4-1 to TRBJ2-7; 7 bases are a match to TRBD1. This CDR3 is 16 amino acids long. The germline CDR1 and CDR2 sequences are MGHRA and YSYEKL. With 2 bases clipped from V and 0 bases from J, the junction kept 7 bases outside the gene matches. For the CDR3, the DNA is TGCGCCAGCAGCCAACAAACAGGGGCTGACTCCTACGAGCAGTACTTC. It is translated as CASSQQTGADSYEQYF.

This clonotype was counted ten times or more. This rearrangement joins TRBV11-3 to TRBJ1-5, with D unresolved. Looked up from germline, CDR1 is SGHNT and CDR2 is YENEEA. The CDR3 sequence is 13 residues long. Trimming removed 1 base at V and 6 bases at J, with 7 bases between. CDR3 sequence (DNA): TGTGCCAGCAGCTTAGGGAAAAGTCAGCCCCAGCATTTT. Its protein product is CASSLGKSQPQHF.

This clonotype was recorded many times. V and J are TRBV7-8 and TRBJ2-7, with 10 bases matching TRBD2. CDR3 size: 16 residues. The germline gives CDR1 SGHVS, CDR2 FQNEAQ. Trimming removed 0 bases from V and 2 bases from J; junction bases left unmatched: 4. The CDR3 sequence is CASSLATSGSTYEQYF. CDR3 sequence (DNA): TGTGCCAGCAGCTTAGCGACTAGCGGGTCTACCTACGAGCAGTACTTC.

V usage is TRBV6-4 and J usage is TRBJ2-1, with 15 positions matching TRBD2. The germline gives CDR1 MRHNA, CDR2 SNTAGT. V shed 2 bases, J shed 7 bases, and the junction held 0 bases outside the gene matches. This CDR3 contains 15 residues. The CDR3 DNA reads TGTGCCAGCAGTGACGGGACTAGCGGGGGGAATGAGCAGTTCTTC. It yields the protein CASSDGTSGGNEQFF.

In its sample, this clonotype was seen many times. The chain recombines TRBV27 with TRBJ2-1; a possible D gene is TRBD1 (8 bases). Trimming cost V 2 bases and J 9 bases, with 14 bases left between them. Germline assignment: CDR1 MNHEY and CDR2 SMNVEV (reference sequence). The CDR3 runs to 14 residues. The CDR3 DNA sequence: TGTGCCAGCAGTTTAAATAACAGGGGGGGTGAGCAGTTCTTC. Translation gives CASSLNNRGGEQFF.

This clonotype was counted at least ten times. The genes are TRBV7-2 and TRBJ1-6, with a tentative D call TRBD1 (6 bases). CDR3 length: 16 residues. In germline, CDR1 is SGHTA, CDR2 FQGNSA. V was trimmed by 5 bases and J by 7 bases, leaving 18 bases between them. The CDR3 nucleotides read TGTGCCAGCAGCCTCCCGGGGGCCCAGGTGAATTCACCCCTCCACTTT. Protein product: CASSLPGAQVNSPLHF. Variable domain in full (rest from reference TRBV7-2 and TRBJ1-6): GAGVSQSPSNKVTEKGKDVELRCDPISGHTALYWYRQSLGQGLEFLIYFQGNSAPDKSGLPSDRFSAERTGGSVSTLTIQRTQQEDSAVYLCASSLPGAQVNSPLHFGNGTRLTVT.

This chain joins TRBV11-2 and TRBJ2-3; TRBD2 matches at 16 bases. Germline-derived CDR1 and CDR2 are SGHAT and FQNNGV. The CDR3 has 18 amino acids. Trimming took 1 base from V and 12 from J; bases not matched to a gene: 13. This CDR3 is CASSLVFVLGTSGGDQYF. For the CDR3, the DNA is TGTGCCAGCAGCTTAGTTTTTGTTTTGGGGACTAGCGGGGGGGATCAGTATTTT. The complete variable domain, with remaining parts taken from reference TRBV11-2 and TRBJ2-3, reads EAGVAQSPRYKIIEKRQSVAFWCNPISGHATLYWYQQILGQGPKLLIQFQNNGVVDDSQLPKDRFSAERLKGVDSTLKIQPAKLEDSAVYLCASSLVFVLGTSGGDQYFGPGTRLTVL.

This clonotype appeared many times. The chain couples TRBV7-2 to TRBJ2-7, with 7 bases matching TRBD1. The CDR3 is 17 amino acids. Germline lookup yields CDR1 SGHTA and CDR2 FQGNSA. V shed 1 base, J shed 2 bases, and the junction held 11 bases outside the gene matches. The CDR3 region has the DNA TGTGCCAGCAGCTTAGTCGGGACAGAGGTTGGCCCCTACGAGCAGTACTTC. Translation: CASSLVGTEVGPYEQYF.

This clonotype was observed at least ten times. This chain joins TRBV3-1 and TRBJ2-7, with a tentative D call TRBD2 (6 bases). CDR3 length: 15 amino acids. V lost 0 bases, J lost 7 bases, and 16 bases lay in between. From germline, CDR1 is LGHDT and CDR2 YNNKEL (reference sequence). CDR3 protein: CASSQDWNEGREQYF. The CDR3, as DNA: TGTGCCAGCAGCCAAGATTGGAACGAAGGGAGGGAGCAGTACTTC.

This clonotype was counted at least ten times. This chain links TRBV5-6 with TRBJ2-2, with D perhaps matching TRBD1 (5 bases). The CDR3 spans 16 residues. Germline lookup yields CDR1 SGHDT and CDR2 YYEEEE. V lost 2 bases and J 4 bases, leaving 15 bases between the germline ends. The CDR3 nucleotides are TGTGCCAGCAGCTTTCAAAGACAGAAGGTCACCGGGGAGCTGTTTTTT. It encodes CASSFQRQKVTGELFF.

The table lists this clonotype with many counts. V usage is TRBV4-1 and J usage is TRBJ1-1, with D perhaps matching TRBD1 (6 bases). Looked up from germline, CDR1 is MGHRA and CDR2 is YSYEKL. Trimming removed 4 bases from V and 3 bases from J, with 12 bases in between. The CDR3 is 14 amino acids. CDR3 in amino acids: CASSRLQGDTEAFF. CDR3 in DNA: TGCGCCAGCAGCCGGTTACAGGGAGACACTGAAGCTTTCTTT.

The genes are TRBV30 and TRBJ2-5; 10 nucleotides align to TRBD1. The V and J ends lost 2 bases and 2 bases, in that order; junction bases with no gene match: 5. Germline CDR1 reads GTSNPN; CDR2 reads SVGIG (reference sequence). The CDR3 is 15 amino acids. The CDR3: CAWSLWGQGQETQYF. CDR3 coding DNA: TGTGCCTGGAGTCTGTGGGGACAGGGGCAAGAGACCCAGTACTTC.

In its sample, this clonotype was seen a few times. The CDR3 region is CASSFRMGAFF. In DNA, the CDR3 is TGTGCCAGCAGTTTTAGAATGGGGGCTTTCTTT. This chain joins TRBV12-3 or TRBV12-4 and TRBJ1-1; D uncertain. The CDR3 is 11 residues long. The ends were cut back, 3 bases at V and 11 bases at J, with 10 bases in the middle.

The gene calls are TRBV9 and TRBJ1-1; no definite D call. Per the germline V gene, CDR1 is SGDLS and CDR2 is YYNGEE. Trimming left V 0 bases short and J 4 bases short, with 7 bases between. CDR3 size: 13 residues. The DNA for the CDR3 is TGTGCCAGCAGCGTAGCTGAGACCACTGAAGCTTTCTTT. This gives the protein CASSVAETTEAFF.

This clonotype was observed at least ten times. The chain carries TRBV28 and TRBJ1-5; maybe TRBD1 (5 bases). Trimming pared 7 bases from V and 2 bases from J, leaving 18 bases between. The CDR3 extends over 16 amino acids. The germline gives CDR1 MDHEN, CDR2 SYDVKM. CDR3 in DNA: TGTGCCAGCACCGATGTATGGGGGGGAGGCAATCAGCCCCAGCATTTT. This translates into CASTDVWGGGNQPQHF.

This clonotype was seen many times. The V and J genes are TRBV28 and TRBJ2-1; D is undetermined. This CDR3 has 14 amino acids. V lost 6 bases and J lost 2, with 11 bases in between. Looked up from germline, CDR1 is MDHEN and CDR2 is SYDVKM. This CDR3 reads CASRPQSAYNEQFF. The CDR3 DNA follows: TGTGCCAGCAGACCCCAGTCGGCCTACAATGAGCAGTTCTTC.

This clonotype was recorded many times. J is TRBJ1-2 and V is TRBV12-3 or TRBV12-4; 7 bases map to TRBD1. V lost 6 bases, J lost 7 bases, and 8 bases stayed unmatched. The CDR3 runs to 13 residues. The CDR3 reads CASSSTGVFGYTF. CDR3 DNA sequence: TGTGCCAGCAGCTCCACAGGGGTTTTTGGCTACACCTTC.

The J gene is TRBJ1-1, the V gene TRBV5-1, with TRBD1 as a possible D gene (5 bases). Per the germline V gene, CDR1 is SGHRS and CDR2 is YFSETQ. Trimming pared 3 bases from V and 1 base from J, leaving 10 bases between. This CDR3 is 14 amino acids long. CDR3 loop: CASSSGGGNTEAFF. Written as DNA, the CDR3 is TGCGCCAGCAGCTCCGGCGGGGGGAACACTGAAGCTTTCTTT.

This sequence joins TRBV9 and TRBJ2-2; D unresolved. V lost 2 bases and J 0 bases, leaving 11 bases between the germline ends. The CDR3 runs to 16 residues. Germline V gene data show CDR1 as SGDLS and CDR2 as YYNGEE. In nucleotides, the CDR3 is TGTGCCAGCAGCGTCCTGACTCAGGCGAACACCGGGGAGCTGTTTTTT. It specifies CASSVLTQANTGELFF. Combining the CDR3 with reference TRBV9 and TRBJ2-2 gives the whole variable domain DSGVTQTPKHLITATGQRVTLRCSPRSGDLSVYWYQQSLDQGLQFLIQYYNGEERAKGNILERFSAQQFPDLHSELNLSSLELGDSALYFCASSVLTQANTGELFFGEGSRLTVL.

This clonotype showed up many times. The V gene is TRBV7-2, the J gene TRBJ2-2, with TRBD2 matching over 12 bases. CDR3 length: 17 amino acids. The J segment lost 7 bases and the V segment lost 7 bases, leaving 13 bases of the junction unmatched. Germline V gene lookup returns CDR1 SGHTA and CDR2 FQGNSA. This CDR3 is CASTRTSGKSQGGELFF. In DNA, the CDR3 is TGTGCCAGCACTCGGACTAGCGGGAAGTCCCAGGGCGGGGAGCTGTTTTTT.

This clonotype was picked up many times. This chain links TRBV7-2 with TRBJ1-5; D might be TRBD1 (5 bases). V was clipped by 0 bases and J by 6 bases, with 12 bases between them. The CDR3 has 15 amino acids. Germline assignment: CDR1 SGHTA and CDR2 FQGNSA. The CDR3, as DNA: TGTGCCAGCAGCTTAGCGGTGGGGAGGGGTCAGCCCCAGCATTTT. This sequence encodes CASSLAVGRGQPQHF.

This clonotype was counted many times. This chain joins TRBV9 and TRBJ2-3, with D perhaps given as TRBD1 or TRBD2 (5 bases each). The CDR3 has 15 residues. V was trimmed by 0 bases and J by 2 bases, leaving 10 bases between them. Germline assignment: CDR1 SGDLS and CDR2 YYNGEE. CDR3 coding DNA: TGTGCCAGCAGCGTAGACGGGGACGTCACAGATACGCAGTATTTT. Its protein product is CASSVDGDVTDTQYF. The variable domain in full, completed from reference TRBV9 and TRBJ2-3, reads DSGVTQTPKHLITATGQRVTLRCSPRSGDLSVYWYQQSLDQGLQFLIQYYNGEERAKGNILERFSAQQFPDLHSELNLSSLELGDSALYFCASSVDGDVTDTQYFGPGTRLTVL.